These T cell receptor beta chains were read from a single sample in a study of blood T cell repertoires in COVID-19. Repertoires were generated with immunoSEQ multiplex PCR, while TCRdb's copy carries only in-frame clones and drops some. The table lists 40,000 to 55,000 clones, approximately 90% of them singletons. Sequenced input: peripheral blood. The receptors were sampled from a human donor in a cohort sampled during active COVID-19. Each CDR3 is given with its conserved first and last residue. Fields, in order: clone size, D gene, V gene, J gene, CDR3 length, CDR3 protein, CDR3 DNA. D genes are given only for firm matches. Clone size is stated in some rows and not others, as once, few, many or a class when expanded.

.	.	TRBV10-2	TRBJ1-3	16	CASMGHEIASGNTIYF	TGCGCCAGCATGGGACACGAGATCGCCTCTGGAAACACCATATATTTT
.	TRBD1	TRBV5-5	TRBJ2-2	16	CASSPADRGGKGELFF	TGTGCCAGCAGCCCGGCGGACAGGGGAGGTAAGGGGGAGCTGTTTTTT
.	TRBD2	TRBV2	TRBJ2-5	15	CASSRTSGYQETQYF	TGTGCCAGCAGTCGGACTAGCGGTTACCAAGAGACCCAGTACTTC
.	.	TRBV27	TRBJ1-5	15	CASGMTGGPNQPQHF	TGTGCCAGCGGGATGACAGGAGGTCCCAATCAGCCCCAGCATTTT
.	TRBD2	TRBV4-2	TRBJ2-1	18	CASSQDFALAGGDNEQFF	TGTGCCAGCAGCCAAGATTTTGCACTAGCGGGTGGTGACAATGAGCAGTTCTTC
.	.	TRBV4-3	TRBJ2-3	17	CASSQDRAGDRTDTQYF	TGCGCCAGCAGCCAAGATAGGGCGGGAGACAGGACAGATACGCAGTATTTT
.	TRBD1	TRBV20-1	TRBJ1-2	13	CSASQGVNYGYTF	TGCAGTGCTAGTCAGGGGGTCAACTATGGCTACACCTTC
once	.	TRBV6-1	TRBJ2-5	14	CASSEGRGAETQYF	TGTGCCAGCAGTGAAGGTCGGGGAGCAGAGACCCAGTACTTC
.	.	TRBV7-9	TRBJ1-2	11	CASETARGYTF	TGTGCCAGCGAAACCGCCCGGGGCTACACCTTC
.	TRBD2	TRBV4-3	TRBJ2-1	17	CASSQVSAGGHYNEQFF	TGCGCCAGCAGCCAAGTGTCGGCGGGGGGGCACTACAATGAGCAGTTCTTC
once	.	TRBV12-3/TRBV12-4	TRBJ2-2	13	CASSPVIPGELFF	TGTGCCAGCAGTCCAGTTATACCCGGGGAGCTGTTTTTT
.	.	TRBV7-2	TRBJ1-4	13	CASSLAAAQELFF	TGTGCCAGCAGCTTAGCGGCCGCCCAAGAACTGTTTTTT
.	.	TRBV14	TRBJ2-5	15	CASSQELGGRKTQYF	TGTGCCAGCAGCCAAGAGTTGGGGGGTAGGAAGACCCAGTACTTC
.	TRBD1	TRBV5-1	TRBJ2-5	15	CASSLGDRGSGSQYF	TGCGCCAGCAGCTTGGGCGACAGGGGCAGCGGGTCCCAGTACTTC
.	.	TRBV18	TRBJ2-7	14	CASSPTVTTYEQYF	TGTGCCAGCTCACCGACTGTAACCACCTACGAGCAGTACTTC
.	.	TRBV7-2	TRBJ1-2	13	CASSSGQIYGYTF	TGTGCCAGCAGCTCCGGACAGATCTATGGCTACACCTTC
.	TRBD2	TRBV3-1/TRBV3-2	TRBJ2-7	14	CASSQADGRAEQYF	TGTGCCAGCAGCCAAGCTGACGGGAGGGCCGAGCAGTACTTC
once	.	TRBV6-1	TRBJ2-7	18	CASSDPPSSGFSSYEQYF	TGTGCCAGCAGTGACCCTCCGAGTAGCGGATTTAGCTCCTACGAGCAGTACTTC
.	.	TRBV19	TRBJ1-3	15	CASSRQDISGNTIYF	TGTGCCAGTAGTAGACAGGACATCTCTGGAAACACCATATATTTT
.	.	TRBV2	TRBJ1-4	15	CASSGTTATNEKLFF	TGTGCCAGCAGTGGGACAACCGCAACTAATGAAAAACTGTTTTTT
once	TRBD1	TRBV7-3	TRBJ2-7	14	CASSPGTGNYEQYF	TGTGCCAGCAGCCCTGGGACAGGGAATTACGAGCAGTACTTC
.	.	TRBV5-1	TRBJ2-1	12	CASGQSYNEQFF	TGCGCCAGTGGACAGTCCTACAATGAGCAGTTCTTC
.	.	TRBV5-4	TRBJ2-2	14	CASSSSGWSGELFF	TGTGCCAGCAGCTCTTCGGGTTGGTCCGGGGAGCTGTTTTTT
.	TRBD1	TRBV18	TRBJ2-7	16	CASSPNTGTGISEQYF	TGTGCCAGCTCACCAAACACCGGGACAGGGATATCCGAGCAGTACTTC
few	TRBD1	TRBV5-1	TRBJ2-2	15	CASSLAGQGAGELFF	TGCGCCAGCAGCTTGGCGGGTCAGGGGGCCGGGGAGCTGTTTTTT
once	TRBD1	TRBV5-6	TRBJ1-2	15	CASSLLQGVAYGYTF	TGTGCCAGCAGCTTGCTACAGGGGGTTGCCTATGGCTACACCTTC
.	.	TRBV9	TRBJ2-1	15	CASSAVREAYNEQFF	TGTGCCAGCAGCGCGGTGCGGGAAGCCTACAATGAGCAGTTCTTC
.	TRBD2	TRBV7-9	TRBJ2-7	16	CASSLVGSGSGYEQYF	TGTGCCAGCAGCTTAGTGGGTAGCGGGAGCGGGTATGAGCAGTACTTC
.	.	TRBV5-1	TRBJ2-7	14	CASSFRSGVGEQYF	TGCGCCAGCAGCTTCCGGTCGGGGGTCGGCGAGCAGTACTTC
.	.	TRBV3-1/TRBV3-2	TRBJ2-3	16	CASSQGAVTSTDTQYF	TGTGCCAGCAGCCAAGGAGCGGTAACTAGCACAGATACGCAGTATTTT
.	TRBD1	TRBV2	TRBJ2-7	15	CASSETGGSSYEQYF	TGTGCCAGCAGTGAGACAGGGGGTTCCTCCTACGAGCAGTACTTC
.	.	TRBV10-3	TRBJ1-1	12	CAISNRVPEAFF	TGTGCCATCAGCAACAGGGTACCTGAAGCTTTCTTT
.	.	TRBV3-1/TRBV3-2	TRBJ2-3	15	CASSQDHRQGDTQYF	TGTGCCAGCAGCCAAGATCACAGGCAGGGGGATACGCAGTATTTT
.	.	TRBV18	TRBJ1-2	15	CASSPPTDSNYGYTF	TGTGCCAGCTCACCACCCACGGACTCTAACTATGGCTACACCTTC